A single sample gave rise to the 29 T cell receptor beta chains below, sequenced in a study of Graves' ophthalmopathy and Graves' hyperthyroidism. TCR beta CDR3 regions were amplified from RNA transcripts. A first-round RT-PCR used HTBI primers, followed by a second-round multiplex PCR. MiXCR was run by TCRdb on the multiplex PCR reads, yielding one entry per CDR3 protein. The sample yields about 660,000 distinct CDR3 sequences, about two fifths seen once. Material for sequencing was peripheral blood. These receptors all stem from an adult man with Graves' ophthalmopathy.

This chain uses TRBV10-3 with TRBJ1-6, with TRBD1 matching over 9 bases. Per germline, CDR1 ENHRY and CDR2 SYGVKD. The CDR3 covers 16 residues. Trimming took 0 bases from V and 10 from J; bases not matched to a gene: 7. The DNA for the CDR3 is TGTGCCATCAGTGAGTCGATCGAGGACAGGGGATCACCCCTCCACTTT. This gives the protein CAISESIEDRGSPLHF.

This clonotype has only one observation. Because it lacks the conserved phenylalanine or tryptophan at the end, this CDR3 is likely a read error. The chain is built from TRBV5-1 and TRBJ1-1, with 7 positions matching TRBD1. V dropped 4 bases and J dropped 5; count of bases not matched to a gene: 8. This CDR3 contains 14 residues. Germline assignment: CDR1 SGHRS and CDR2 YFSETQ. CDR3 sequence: CASSQGQDWTEAFS. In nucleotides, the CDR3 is TGCGCCAGCAGCCAAGGACAGGATTGGACTGAAGCTTTCTCT.

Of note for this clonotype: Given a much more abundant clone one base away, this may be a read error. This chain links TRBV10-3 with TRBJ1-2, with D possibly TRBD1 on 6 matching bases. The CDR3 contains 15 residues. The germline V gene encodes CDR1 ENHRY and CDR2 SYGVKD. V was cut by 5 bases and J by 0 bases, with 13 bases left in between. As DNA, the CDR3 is TGTGCCATCAGTTTGGGGGGGCAGGCTAACTATGGCTACACCTTC. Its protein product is CAISLGGQANYGYTF.

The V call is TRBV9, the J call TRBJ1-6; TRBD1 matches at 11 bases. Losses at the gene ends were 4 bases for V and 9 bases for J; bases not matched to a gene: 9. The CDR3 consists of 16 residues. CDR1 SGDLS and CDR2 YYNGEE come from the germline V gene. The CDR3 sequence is CASSHPDRGPSSPLHF. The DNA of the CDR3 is TGTGCCAGCAGCCACCCGGACAGGGGGCCATCTTCACCCCTCCACTTT.

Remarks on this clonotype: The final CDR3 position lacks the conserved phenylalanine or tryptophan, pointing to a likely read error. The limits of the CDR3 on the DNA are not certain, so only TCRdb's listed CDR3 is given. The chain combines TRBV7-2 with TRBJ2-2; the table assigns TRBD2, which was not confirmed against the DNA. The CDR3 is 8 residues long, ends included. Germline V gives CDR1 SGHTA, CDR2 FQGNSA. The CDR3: CASSTTGG.

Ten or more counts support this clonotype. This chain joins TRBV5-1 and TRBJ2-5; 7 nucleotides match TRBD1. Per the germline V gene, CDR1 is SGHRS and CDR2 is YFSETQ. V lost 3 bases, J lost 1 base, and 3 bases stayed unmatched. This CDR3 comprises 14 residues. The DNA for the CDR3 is TGCGCCAGCAGCTGGGGACAGTTCCAAGAGACCCAGTACTTC. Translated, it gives CASSWGQFQETQYF.

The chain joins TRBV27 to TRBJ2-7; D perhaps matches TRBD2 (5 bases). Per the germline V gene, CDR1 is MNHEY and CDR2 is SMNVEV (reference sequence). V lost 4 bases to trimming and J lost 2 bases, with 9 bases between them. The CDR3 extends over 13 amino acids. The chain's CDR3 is CASSYLATYEQYF. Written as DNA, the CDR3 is TGTGCCAGCAGTTATCTAGCTACCTACGAGCAGTACTTC.

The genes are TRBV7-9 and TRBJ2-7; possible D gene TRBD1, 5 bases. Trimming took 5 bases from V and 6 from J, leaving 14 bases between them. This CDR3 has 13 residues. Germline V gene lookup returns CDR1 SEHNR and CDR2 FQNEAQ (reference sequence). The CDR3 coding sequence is TGTGCCAGCAGCCGCGACAGTGTCGCCGAGCAGTACTTC. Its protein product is CASSRDSVAEQYF.

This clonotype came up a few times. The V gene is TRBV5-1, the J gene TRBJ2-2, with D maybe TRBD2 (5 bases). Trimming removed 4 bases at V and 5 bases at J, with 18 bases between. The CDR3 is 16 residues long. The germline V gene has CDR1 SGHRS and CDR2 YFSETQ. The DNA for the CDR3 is TGCGCCAGCAGCAACAACGGGGTAGGAGGAACCGGGGAGCTGTTTTTT. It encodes CASSNNGVGGTGELFF.

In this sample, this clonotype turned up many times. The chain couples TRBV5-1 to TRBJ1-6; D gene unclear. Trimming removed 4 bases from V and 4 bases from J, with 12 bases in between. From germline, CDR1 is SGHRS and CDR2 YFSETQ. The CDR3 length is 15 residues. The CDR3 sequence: CASSIWRPYNSPLHF. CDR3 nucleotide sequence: TGCGCCAGCAGCATTTGGAGGCCGTATAATTCACCCCTCCACTTT.

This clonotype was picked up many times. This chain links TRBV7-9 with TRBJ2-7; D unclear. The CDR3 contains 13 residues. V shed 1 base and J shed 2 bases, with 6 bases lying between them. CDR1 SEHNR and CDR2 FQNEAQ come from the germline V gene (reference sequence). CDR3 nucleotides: TGTGCCAGCAGCTTAGAGGTTCCCTACGAGCAGTACTTC. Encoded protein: CASSLEVPYEQYF.

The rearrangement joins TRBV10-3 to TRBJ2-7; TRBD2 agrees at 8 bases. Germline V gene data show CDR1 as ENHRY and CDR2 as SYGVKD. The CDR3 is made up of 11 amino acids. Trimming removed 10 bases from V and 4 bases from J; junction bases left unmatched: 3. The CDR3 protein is CATLAGYEQYF. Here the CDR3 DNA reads TGTGCCACCCTAGCGGGTTACGAGCAGTACTTC.

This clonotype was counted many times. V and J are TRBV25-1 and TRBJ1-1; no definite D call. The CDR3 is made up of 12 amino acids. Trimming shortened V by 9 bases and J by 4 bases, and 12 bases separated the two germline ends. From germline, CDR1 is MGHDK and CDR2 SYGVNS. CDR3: CASGGWGTEAFF. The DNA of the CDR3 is TGTGCCAGTGGAGGCTGGGGCACTGAAGCTTTCTTT. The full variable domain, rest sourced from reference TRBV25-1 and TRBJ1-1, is EADIYQTPRYLVIGTGKKITLECSQTMGHDKMYWYQQDPGMELHLIHYSYGVNSTEKGDLSSESTVSRIRTEHFPLTLESARPSHTSQYLCASGGWGTEAFFGQGTRLTVV.

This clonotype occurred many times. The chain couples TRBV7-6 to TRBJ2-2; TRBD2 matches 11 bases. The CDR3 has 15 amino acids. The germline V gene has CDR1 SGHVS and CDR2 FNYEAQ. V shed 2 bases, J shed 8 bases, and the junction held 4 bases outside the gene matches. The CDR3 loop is CASSLTLAGAGELFF. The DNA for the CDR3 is TGTGCCAGCAGCTTAACACTAGCGGGAGCAGGGGAGCTGTTTTTT.

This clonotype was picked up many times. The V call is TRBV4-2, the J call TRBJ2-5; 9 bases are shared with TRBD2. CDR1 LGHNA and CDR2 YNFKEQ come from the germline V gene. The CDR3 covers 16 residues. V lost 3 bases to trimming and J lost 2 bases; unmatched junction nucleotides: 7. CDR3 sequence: CASSHAGTSLQETQYF. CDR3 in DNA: TGTGCCAGCAGCCATGCCGGGACTAGCCTTCAAGAGACCCAGTACTTC.

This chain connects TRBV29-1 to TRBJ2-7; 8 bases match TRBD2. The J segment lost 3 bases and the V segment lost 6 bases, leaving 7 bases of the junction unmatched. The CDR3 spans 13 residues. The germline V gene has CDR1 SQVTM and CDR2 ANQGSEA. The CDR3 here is CSVRGSGNYEQYF. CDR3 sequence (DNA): TGCAGCGTCCGAGGTAGCGGGAACTACGAGCAGTACTTC.

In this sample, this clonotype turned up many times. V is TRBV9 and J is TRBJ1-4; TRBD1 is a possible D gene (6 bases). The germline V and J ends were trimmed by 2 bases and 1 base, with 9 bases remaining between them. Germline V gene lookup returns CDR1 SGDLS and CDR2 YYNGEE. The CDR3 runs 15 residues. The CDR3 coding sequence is TGTGCCAGCAGCGTTACAGGGAGAACTAATGAAAAACTGTTTTTT. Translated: CASSVTGRTNEKLFF.

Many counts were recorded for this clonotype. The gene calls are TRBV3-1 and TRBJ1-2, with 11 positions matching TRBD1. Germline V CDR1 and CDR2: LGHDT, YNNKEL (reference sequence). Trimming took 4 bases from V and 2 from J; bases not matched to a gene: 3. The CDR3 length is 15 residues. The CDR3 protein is CASSRGQGANYGYTF. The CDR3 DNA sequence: TGTGCCAGCAGCCGCGGACAGGGGGCAAACTATGGCTACACCTTC.

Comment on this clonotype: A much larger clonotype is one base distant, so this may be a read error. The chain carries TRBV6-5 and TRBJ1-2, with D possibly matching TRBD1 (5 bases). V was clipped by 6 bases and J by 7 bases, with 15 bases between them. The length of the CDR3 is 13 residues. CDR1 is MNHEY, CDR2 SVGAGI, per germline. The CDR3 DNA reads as TGTGCCAGCAGCTTAGCAGGGTTCTTTGGCTACACCTTC. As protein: CASSLAGFFGYTF.

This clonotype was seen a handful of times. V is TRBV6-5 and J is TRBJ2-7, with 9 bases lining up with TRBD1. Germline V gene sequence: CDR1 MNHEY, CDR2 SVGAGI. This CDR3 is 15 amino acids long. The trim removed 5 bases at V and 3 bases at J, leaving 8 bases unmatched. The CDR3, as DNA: TGTGCCAGCAGTGATACGGGACAGGGAGTCTACGAGCAGTACTTC. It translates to CASSDTGQGVYEQYF.

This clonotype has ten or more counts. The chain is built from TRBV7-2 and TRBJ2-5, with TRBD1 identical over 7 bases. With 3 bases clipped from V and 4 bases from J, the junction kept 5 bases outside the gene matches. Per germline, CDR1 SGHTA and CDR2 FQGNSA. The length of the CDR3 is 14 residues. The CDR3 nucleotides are TGTGCCAGCAGCTTCCCAGGGGGAAGAGAGACCCAGTACTTC. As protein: CASSFPGGRETQYF.

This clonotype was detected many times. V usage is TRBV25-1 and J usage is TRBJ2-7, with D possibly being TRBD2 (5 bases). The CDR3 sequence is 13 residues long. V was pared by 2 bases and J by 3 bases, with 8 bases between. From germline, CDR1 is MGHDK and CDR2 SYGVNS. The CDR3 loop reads CASSENSDYEQYF. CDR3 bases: TGTGCCAGCAGTGAAAATAGCGACTACGAGCAGTACTTC.

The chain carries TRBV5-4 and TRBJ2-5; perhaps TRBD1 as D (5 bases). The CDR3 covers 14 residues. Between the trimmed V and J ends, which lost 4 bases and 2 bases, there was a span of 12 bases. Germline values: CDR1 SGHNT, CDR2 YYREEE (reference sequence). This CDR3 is CASSTETEQETQYF. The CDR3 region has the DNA TGTGCCAGCAGCACCGAGACAGAGCAAGAGACCCAGTACTTC.

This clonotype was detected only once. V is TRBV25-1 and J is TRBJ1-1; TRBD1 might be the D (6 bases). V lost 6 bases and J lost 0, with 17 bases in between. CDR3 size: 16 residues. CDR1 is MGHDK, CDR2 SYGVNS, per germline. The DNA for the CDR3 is TGTGCCAGCAGCAGGGTAGGGGGGAACATGAACACTGAAGCTTTCTTT. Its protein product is CASSRVGGNMNTEAFF.

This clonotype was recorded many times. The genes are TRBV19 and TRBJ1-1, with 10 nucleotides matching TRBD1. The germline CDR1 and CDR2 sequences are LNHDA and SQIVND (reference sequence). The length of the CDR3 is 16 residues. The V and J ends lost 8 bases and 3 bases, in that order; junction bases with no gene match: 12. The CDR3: CASRQGASTWDTEAFF. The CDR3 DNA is TGTGCCAGTCGACAGGGGGCCTCGACATGGGACACTGAAGCTTTCTTT.

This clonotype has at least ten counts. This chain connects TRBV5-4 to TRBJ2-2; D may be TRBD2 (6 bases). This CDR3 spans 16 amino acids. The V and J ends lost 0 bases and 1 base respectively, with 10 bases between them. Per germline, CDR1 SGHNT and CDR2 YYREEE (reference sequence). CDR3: CASSLGARGNTGELFF. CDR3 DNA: TGTGCCAGCAGCTTGGGGGCGCGGGGGAACACCGGGGAGCTGTTTTTT.

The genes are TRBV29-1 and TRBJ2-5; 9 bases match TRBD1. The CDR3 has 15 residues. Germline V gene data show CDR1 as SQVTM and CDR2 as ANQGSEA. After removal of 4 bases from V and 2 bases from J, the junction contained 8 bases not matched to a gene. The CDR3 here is CSVASGTGIQETQYF. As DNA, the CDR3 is TGCAGCGTTGCTTCCGGGACAGGGATTCAAGAGACCCAGTACTTC. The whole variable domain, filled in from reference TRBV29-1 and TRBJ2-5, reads SAVISQKPSRDICQRGTSLTIQCQVDSQVTMMFWYRQQPGQSLTLIATANQGSEATYESGFVIDKFPISRPNLTFSTLTVSNMSPEDSSIYLCSVASGTGIQETQYFGPGTRLLVL.

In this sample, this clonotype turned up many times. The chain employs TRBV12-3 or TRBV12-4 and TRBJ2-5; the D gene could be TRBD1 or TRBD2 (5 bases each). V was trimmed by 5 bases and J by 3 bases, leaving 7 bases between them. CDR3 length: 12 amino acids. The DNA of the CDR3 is TGTGCCAGCAGTGGGACGGAAGAGACCCAGTACTTC. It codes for CASSGTEETQYF.

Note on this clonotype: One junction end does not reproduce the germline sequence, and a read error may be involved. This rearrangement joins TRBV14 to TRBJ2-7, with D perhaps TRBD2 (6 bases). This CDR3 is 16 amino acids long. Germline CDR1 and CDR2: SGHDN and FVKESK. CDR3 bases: TGTGCCAGCAGCCAAGAGCCACTAGCAATCCAGGGAGAGCAGTGCTTC. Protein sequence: CASSQEPLAIQGEQCF.